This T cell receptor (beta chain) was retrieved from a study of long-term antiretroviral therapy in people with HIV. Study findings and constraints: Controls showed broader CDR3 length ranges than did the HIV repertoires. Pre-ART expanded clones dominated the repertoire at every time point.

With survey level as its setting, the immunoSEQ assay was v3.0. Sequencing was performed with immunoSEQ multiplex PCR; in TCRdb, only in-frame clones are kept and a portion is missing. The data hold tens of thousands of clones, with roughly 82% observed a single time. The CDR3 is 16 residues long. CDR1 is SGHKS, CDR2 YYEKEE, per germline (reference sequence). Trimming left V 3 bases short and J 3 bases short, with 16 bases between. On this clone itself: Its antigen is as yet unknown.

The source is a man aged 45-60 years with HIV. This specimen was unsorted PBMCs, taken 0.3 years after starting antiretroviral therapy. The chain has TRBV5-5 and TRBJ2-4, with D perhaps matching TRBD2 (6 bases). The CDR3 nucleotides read TGTGCCAGCAGCTATTCGGGGCCCGGGGGCAAAAACATTCAGTACTTC. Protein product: CASSYSGPGGKNIQYF.